These 32 T cell receptor beta chains came from one sample sequenced in a study of blood T cells in healthy people across ages. It was with a sample-barcoded 5' primer and a J-beta primer mix that a second PCR of about 6 to 12 cycles was run. TCRdb called the 5' RACE reads again in MiXCR, with one record for every CDR3 protein. This table holds hundreds of thousands of distinct CDR3 sequences, about 52% found once. The sample comprised blood. The receptors come from a woman between 55 and 75 years old in good health.

This clonotype has a single count. V and J are TRBV4-1 and TRBJ1-4, with no clear D. With 1 base removed from V and 4 bases from J, the gap between germline ends came to 10 bases. This CDR3 has 15 residues. Germline V CDR1 and CDR2: MGHRA, YSYEKL. The CDR3 DNA reads as TGCGCCAGCAGCCAAGGCCACTCGGTTAATGAAAAACTGTTTTTT. Its translation: CASSQGHSVNEKLFF.

This clonotype is a singleton in its sample. The gene calls are TRBV3-1 and TRBJ1-2, with 9 bases identical to TRBD1. Germline trimming cut 1 base from V and 8 bases from J; bases unmatched to any gene: 5. Germline V gene sequence: CDR1 LGHDT, CDR2 YNNKEL (reference sequence). This CDR3 is 14 amino acids long. CDR3: CASSQGTGGRGYTF. For the CDR3, the DNA is TGTGCCAGCAGCCAAGGAACAGGGGGCAGGGGCTACACCTTC.

Concerning this clonotype: One base away lies a much larger clone, so this may be a sequencing read error. The CDR3 DNA reads as TGCGCCGGCAGCTTGGCCGGGACAGGTTCCTACAATGAGCAGTTCTTC. Translating it yields CAGSLAGTGSYNEQFF. The rearrangement links TRBV5-1 to TRBJ2-1; TRBD1 matches 8 bases. The CDR3 consists of 16 residues. In germline, CDR1 is SGHRS, CDR2 YFSETQ.

This clonotype was seen a handful of times. The V and J genes are TRBV20-1 and TRBJ2-3; 9 bases fit TRBD1. J gave up 6 bases and V 2 bases, and 6 bases lay outside the gene matches. CDR3 length equals 14 residues. The germline gives CDR1 DFQATT, CDR2 SNEGSKA (reference sequence). Here the CDR3 DNA reads TGCAGTGCTAGACCCAGGACAGGGGCCGATACGCAGTATTTT. It specifies CSARPRTGADTQYF.

This chain joins TRBV20-1 and TRBJ2-3; a possible D gene is TRBD2 (6 bases). CDR3 size: 13 residues. Germline CDR1 is DFQATT and CDR2 is SNEGSKA (reference sequence). V shed 3 bases and J shed 1 base, with 8 bases lying between them. This chain's CDR3 is CSASGSRTDTQYF. The CDR3 coding sequence is TGCAGTGCTAGCGGGAGCCGCACAGATACGCAGTATTTT.

The rearrangement joins TRBV6-2 or TRBV6-3 to TRBJ1-1; possible D gene TRBD1, 6 bases. The ends were cut back, 5 bases at V and 4 bases at J, with 14 bases in the middle. The CDR3 has 14 residues. The germline V gene has CDR1 MNHEY and CDR2 SVGEGT. CDR3 bases: TGTGCCAGCAGTGAACAGGGAGGGAGCACTGAAGCTTTCTTT. It encodes CASSEQGGSTEAFF.

The chain joins TRBV28 to TRBJ1-2; 7 positions match TRBD1. The CDR3 sequence is 13 residues long. CDR1 and CDR2 (germline): MDHEN, SYDVKM. The J segment lost 4 bases and the V segment lost 4 bases, leaving 3 bases of the junction unmatched. The CDR3 loop is CASSWKGAYGYTF. CDR3 bases: TGTGCCAGCAGTTGGAAGGGGGCCTATGGCTACACCTTC.

The V call is TRBV5-1, the J call TRBJ2-5; the match to TRBD1 covers 7 bases. The CDR3 has 12 residues. V lost 7 bases and J lost 5; bases outside the gene matches: 5. Germline CDR1 is SGHRS and CDR2 is YFSETQ. The CDR3 bases are TGCGCCAGCGCTCTACAGGGGGAGACCCAGTACTTC. This gives the protein CASALQGETQYF.

The gene calls are TRBV5-6 and TRBJ1-2, with a tentative D call TRBD1 (6 bases). CDR3 length: 15 amino acids. CDR1 is SGHDT, CDR2 YYEEEE, per germline. V lost 3 bases and J 0 bases, leaving 12 bases between the germline ends. The CDR3 loop is CASSYTGTTNYGYTF. The CDR3 DNA reads TGTGCCAGCAGCTACACCGGGACAACTAACTATGGCTACACCTTC. The full variable domain, with the rest looked up from reference TRBV5-6 and TRBJ1-2, is DAGVTQSPTHLIKTRGQQVTLRCSPKSGHDTVSWYQQALGQGPQFIFQYYEEEERQRGNFPDRFSGHQFPNYSSELNVNALLLGDSALYLCASSYTGTTNYGYTFGSGTRLTVV.

The genes are TRBV7-6 and TRBJ2-7, with 10 nucleotides matching TRBD2. V trimming: 5 bases; J trimming: 2 bases; junction bases outside the gene matches: 18. The V gene's germline CDR1 is SGHVS and CDR2 FNYEAQ. The CDR3 sequence is 19 residues long. The CDR3 bases are TGTGCCAGCAGCGACCCACTAGCGGGAAAGGATGCACACCCCTACGAGCAGTACTTC. It specifies CASSDPLAGKDAHPYEQYF.

V gene TRBV12-3 or TRBV12-4 combines with J gene TRBJ2-5; 8 bases line up with TRBD2. The ends lost 5 bases at V and 1 base at J; junction bases unmatched: 6. The CDR3 covers 15 residues. CDR3 sequence reads: CASSLTSAPQETQYF. CDR3 coding DNA: TGTGCCAGCAGTCTGACTAGCGCCCCCCAAGAGACCCAGTACTTC.

The chain combines TRBV25-1 with TRBJ2-4; D may be TRBD1 (5 bases). Germline values: CDR1 MGHDK, CDR2 SYGVNS. The V end lost 3 bases, the J end lost 1 base, and 10 bases lay between the germline ends. The CDR3 totals 15 residues. CDR3 in DNA: TGTGCCAGCAGTGACCCCAGGGTTGCCAAAAACATTCAGTACTTC. It codes for CASSDPRVAKNIQYF.

This sequence joins TRBV30 and TRBJ2-5, with 9 bases identical to TRBD1. CDR1 is GTSNPN and CDR2 is SVGIG in the germline V gene (reference sequence). The CDR3 length is 16 residues. Trimming removed 3 bases from V and 5 bases from J; junction bases left unmatched: 13. CDR3 bases: TGTGCCTGGAGACGTTTCGGGACAGGGTTCCGGGAGACCCAGTACTTC. It encodes CAWRRFGTGFRETQYF.

CDR3 in DNA: TGCAGTGCTAGTGGGACGGTGTATCCTTATAATTCACCCCTCCACTTT. Its translation is CSASGTVYPYNSPLHF. The J gene is TRBJ1-6, the V gene TRBV20-1; a weak D match, TRBD1 (5 bases). The CDR3 is made up of 16 amino acids. V shed 3 bases and J shed 4 bases, with 16 bases lying between them. Looked up from germline, CDR1 is DFQATT and CDR2 is SNEGSKA (reference sequence).

The V gene is TRBV30, the J gene TRBJ2-4; 7 bases fit TRBD2. CDR3 length: 15 residues. Trimming at V came to 2 bases and at J to 13 bases, leaving 17 bases not matched to a gene. Germline lookup yields CDR1 GTSNPN and CDR2 SVGIG (reference sequence). The CDR3 spells CAWSPPGLHGNEQYF. DNA for the CDR3: TGTGCCTGGAGTCCTCCGGGACTACATGGCAATGAGCAGTACTTC.

The chain has TRBV5-1 and TRBJ2-1; TRBD2 matches 7 bases. Germline V lookup: CDR1 SGHRS, CDR2 YFSETQ. The CDR3 consists of 15 residues. With 0 bases clipped from V and 7 bases from J, the junction kept 7 bases outside the gene matches. CDR3 in DNA: TGCGCCAGCAGCTTGGTGGCGGGAGTGAAGAATGAGCAGTTCTTC. As protein: CASSLVAGVKNEQFF.

This clonotype was seen a single time. The V gene is TRBV18, the J gene TRBJ2-3; 9 positions agree with TRBD2. The CDR3 extends over 16 amino acids. Per germline, CDR1 KGHSH and CDR2 LQKENI. V gave up 6 bases and J gave up 6 bases; unmatched junction bases: 13. This CDR3 reads CASSLAGSLFGDTQYF. DNA of the CDR3: TGTGCCAGCTCTCTAGCGGGATCCCTCTTTGGGGATACGCAGTATTTT.

This rearrangement joins TRBV27 to TRBJ2-1; 14 bases map to TRBD2. With V trimmed by 5 bases and J by 12 bases, 12 bases remained unmatched. CDR1 and CDR2 from the germline V gene are MNHEY and SMNVEV (reference sequence). The CDR3 loop spans 16 amino acids. The CDR3: CASSARWGLAGEGQFF. In DNA, the CDR3 is TGTGCCAGCAGTGCCCGCTGGGGACTAGCGGGAGAAGGGCAGTTCTTC.

This clonotype was counted between two and nine times. V usage is TRBV12-3 or TRBV12-4 and J usage is TRBJ1-1; TRBD1 might be the D (5 bases). This CDR3 is built from 15 residues. V shed 2 bases and J shed 6 bases, with 16 bases lying between them. The CDR3 bases are TGTGCCAGCAGTTTAAGGGGCGGGATGGGGTCTGAAGCTTTCTTT. Protein product: CASSLRGGMGSEAFF.

This clonotype was detected only a few times. This chain connects TRBV10-3 to TRBJ2-1, with TRBD2 identical over 10 bases. Germline assignment: CDR1 ENHRY and CDR2 SYGVKD. V gave up 6 bases and J gave up 5 bases; unmatched junction bases: 7. CDR3 length: 15 residues. The CDR3 here is CAIRASGSANNEQFF. The DNA for the CDR3 is TGTGCCATCAGGGCTAGCGGGAGCGCGAACAATGAGCAGTTCTTC.

This clonotype showed up many times. The rearrangement uses TRBV10-3 and TRBJ1-2, with a possible D match to TRBD1 (6 bases). Per the germline V gene, CDR1 is ENHRY and CDR2 is SYGVKD. This CDR3 has 16 amino acids. The ends were cut back, 0 bases at V and 4 bases at J, with 15 bases in the middle. The DNA of the CDR3 is TGTGCCATCAGTGAGTCCGGGGTGGGGGCCCTCTATGGCTACACCTTC. Translation gives CAISESGVGALYGYTF.

This clonotype was detected once. This may come from a read error, since a much larger clone is one base off. This rearrangement joins TRBV20-1 to TRBJ1-6; D gene ambiguous. CDR1 DFQATT and CDR2 SNEGSKA come from the germline V gene (reference sequence). The germline V and J ends were trimmed by 1 base and 0 bases, with 16 bases remaining between them. The length of the CDR3 is 18 residues. In DNA form, the CDR3 reads TGCAGTGCTAGAGTCGAGGGTCCCTCTGCCTCCTATAATTCACCCCTCCACTTT. Its protein product is CSARVEGPSASYNSPLHF.

The sample holds a few counts of this clonotype. V is TRBV20-1 and J is TRBJ2-7; 8 bases fit TRBD2. CDR1 is DFQATT and CDR2 is SNEGSKA in the germline V gene (reference sequence). Trimming cost V 7 bases and J 2 bases; bases outside gene matches: 16. The CDR3 is 16 residues long. The CDR3 DNA follows: TGCAGTGTCCACTCTCCCGGGAGGGCCGGAACCTACGAGCAGTACTTC. Residues: CSVHSPGRAGTYEQYF.

Points on this clonotype: A junction boundary mismatches the germline segment, possibly from a read error. The V and J genes are TRBV5-6 and TRBJ2-7, with TRBD1 identical over 9 bases. CDR1 is SGHDT and CDR2 is YYEEEE in the germline V gene. The CDR3 totals 16 residues. The CDR3 bases are TGTGCCAGCAGCTCGACGGCGGGACAGGGATCCTACGAGCGGTACTTC. As protein: CASSSTAGQGSYERYF.

The gene calls are TRBV20-1 and TRBJ2-7; 15 bases agree with TRBD2. CDR1 and CDR2 (germline): DFQATT, SNEGSKA (reference sequence). The CDR3 runs to 17 residues. After removal of 1 base from V and 3 bases from J, the junction contained 7 bases not matched to a gene. The CDR3 coding sequence is TGCAGTGCTAGAGCCCCGGGACTAGCGGGAGGCAGCTACGAGCAGTACTTC. It translates to CSARAPGLAGGSYEQYF.

The genes are TRBV28 and TRBJ2-7; 10 bases are shared with TRBD1. CDR3 length: 16 amino acids. The V segment lost 4 bases and the J segment 2 bases; nucleotides outside the gene matches: 8. Germline V CDR1 and CDR2: MDHEN, SYDVKM. DNA for the CDR3: TGTGCCAGCAGTTCCCCCCCGGGACAGGGGCCCTACGAGCAGTACTTC. Its translation: CASSSPPGQGPYEQYF.

The genes are TRBV12-3 or TRBV12-4 and TRBJ1-2; D is unclear. The CDR3 is made up of 14 amino acids. V was clipped by 3 bases and J by 6 bases, with 14 bases between them. DNA of the CDR3: TGTGCCAGCAGTTTCGGGGTGCGGGATGATGGCTACACCTTC. This translates into CASSFGVRDDGYTF.

With respect to this clonotype: A much larger clone sits a single nucleotide away, making a read error possible. The rearrangement joins TRBV29-1 to TRBJ2-7; possible D gene TRBD1, 6 bases. The germline V gene has CDR1 SQVTM and CDR2 ANQGSEA. The CDR3 is made up of 12 amino acids. The germline V and J ends were trimmed by 3 bases and 8 bases, with 14 bases remaining between them. The CDR3 reads CSVERQDCQQYF. CDR3 DNA sequence: TGCAGCGTTGAGAGACAGGACTGTCAGCAGTACTTC.

CDR3 coding DNA: TGCGCCAGCAGCCAGAGCCCTCAGGGGCCAGGGCCCTACAATGAGCAGTTCTTC. It translates to CASSQSPQGPGPYNEQFF. The chain joins TRBV4-3 to TRBJ2-1, with D possibly matching TRBD1 (6 bases). The CDR3 sequence is 18 residues long. The V end was cut by 3 bases, the J end by 2 bases, with 20 bases between. In germline, CDR1 is LGHNA, CDR2 YSLEER.

The V and J genes are TRBV20-1 and TRBJ2-7, with 13 bases matching TRBD2. The CDR3 extends over 17 amino acids. Germline V lookup: CDR1 DFQATT, CDR2 SNEGSKA (reference sequence). Losses at the gene ends were 2 bases for V and 0 bases for J; bases not matched to a gene: 7. CDR3 bases: TGCAGTGCTAGAAGTAGGACTAGCGGGAGAATCTCCTACGAGCAGTACTTC. Translated: CSARSRTSGRISYEQYF.

The gene calls are TRBV28 and TRBJ2-5; 7 positions match TRBD1. The last part of the DNA fits TRBJ2-7 better; the J call may be wrong. The length of the CDR3 is 14 residues. CDR1 is MDHEN and CDR2 is SYDVKM in the germline V gene. This CDR3 is CASSSPGQNYEQYF. The CDR3 coding sequence is TGTGCCAGCAGTTCTCCGGGACAGAACTACGAGCAGTACTTC.

The V call is TRBV20-1, the J call TRBJ2-3; possibly TRBD1 for D (5 bases). Deletions cut 0 bases from V and 0 bases from J, with 16 bases between. In germline, CDR1 is DFQATT, CDR2 SNEGSKA (reference sequence). The CDR3 extends over 17 amino acids. The CDR3 sequence: CSARDLSKQGSTDTQYF. The CDR3 coding sequence is TGCAGTGCTAGAGATCTGTCGAAGCAGGGTAGCACAGATACGCAGTATTTT.